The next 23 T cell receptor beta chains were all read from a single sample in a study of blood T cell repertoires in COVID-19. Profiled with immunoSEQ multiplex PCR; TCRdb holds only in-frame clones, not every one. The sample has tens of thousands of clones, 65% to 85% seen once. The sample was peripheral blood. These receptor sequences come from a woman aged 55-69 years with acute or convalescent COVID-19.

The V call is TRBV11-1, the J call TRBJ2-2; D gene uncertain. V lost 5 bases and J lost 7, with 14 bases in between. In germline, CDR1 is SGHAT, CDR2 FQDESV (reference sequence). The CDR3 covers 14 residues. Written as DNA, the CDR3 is TGTGCCAGCAGCCCTATATCCTTTTACGGGGAGCTGTTTTTT. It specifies CASSPISFYGELFF.

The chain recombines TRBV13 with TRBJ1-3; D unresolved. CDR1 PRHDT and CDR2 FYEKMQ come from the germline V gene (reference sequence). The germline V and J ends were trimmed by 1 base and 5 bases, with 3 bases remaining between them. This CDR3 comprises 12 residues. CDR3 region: CASSLVRNTIYF. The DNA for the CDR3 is TGTGCCAGCAGCTTAGTTAGAAACACCATATATTTT.

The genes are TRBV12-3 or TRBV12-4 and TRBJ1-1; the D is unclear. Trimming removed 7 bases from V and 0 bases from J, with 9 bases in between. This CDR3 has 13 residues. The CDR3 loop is CASKDSLNTEAFF. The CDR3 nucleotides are TGTGCCAGCAAAGACTCCCTGAACACTGAAGCTTTCTTT.

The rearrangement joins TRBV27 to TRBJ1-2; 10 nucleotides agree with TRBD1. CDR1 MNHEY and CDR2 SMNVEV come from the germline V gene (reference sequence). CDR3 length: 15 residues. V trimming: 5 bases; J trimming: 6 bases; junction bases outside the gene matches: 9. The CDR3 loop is CASSTRTGGWDGYTF. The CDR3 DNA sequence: TGTGCCAGCAGTACCCGGACAGGGGGGTGGGATGGCTACACCTTC.

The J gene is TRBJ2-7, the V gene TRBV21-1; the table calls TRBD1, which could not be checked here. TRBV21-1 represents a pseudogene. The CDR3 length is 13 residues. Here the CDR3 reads CASTDSLESEQYF. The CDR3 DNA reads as TGTGCCAGCACAGACAGCTTAGAGTCCGAGCAGTACTTC.

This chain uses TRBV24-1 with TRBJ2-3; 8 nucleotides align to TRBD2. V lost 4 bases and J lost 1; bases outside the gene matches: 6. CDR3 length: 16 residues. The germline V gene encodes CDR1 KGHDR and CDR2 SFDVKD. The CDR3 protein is CATSDLPTSGTDTQYF. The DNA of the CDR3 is TGTGCCACCAGTGACTTGCCGACTAGCGGCACAGATACGCAGTATTTT.

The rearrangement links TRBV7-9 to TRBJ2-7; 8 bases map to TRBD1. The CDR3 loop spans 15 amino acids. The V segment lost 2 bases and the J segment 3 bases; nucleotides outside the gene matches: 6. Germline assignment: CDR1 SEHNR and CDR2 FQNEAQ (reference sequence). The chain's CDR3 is CASSLTGQVFYEQYF. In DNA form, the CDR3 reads TGTGCCAGCAGCTTAACGGGACAGGTTTTCTACGAGCAGTACTTC.

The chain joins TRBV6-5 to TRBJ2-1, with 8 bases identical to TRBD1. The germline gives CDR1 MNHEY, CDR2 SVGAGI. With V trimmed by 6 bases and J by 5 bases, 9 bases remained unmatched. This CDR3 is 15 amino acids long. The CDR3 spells CASRTGGSGNNEQFF. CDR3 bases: TGTGCCAGCAGAACAGGGGGATCCGGGAACAATGAGCAGTTCTTC.

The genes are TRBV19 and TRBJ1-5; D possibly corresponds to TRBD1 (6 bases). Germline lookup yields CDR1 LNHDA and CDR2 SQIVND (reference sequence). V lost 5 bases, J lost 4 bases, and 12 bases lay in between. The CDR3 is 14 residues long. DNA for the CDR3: TGTGCCAGTAGTCTCCGGGACACTAATCAGCCCCAGCATTTT. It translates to CASSLRDTNQPQHF.

The CDR3 DNA follows: TGTGCCAGCAGCTTGGTGGGGGGACAGGGGAACTACGAGCAGTACTTC. This translates into CASSLVGGQGNYEQYF. V and J are TRBV5-5 and TRBJ2-7; 10 bases are shared with TRBD1. The junction had 6 bases not matched to a gene; V was cut back by 0 bases and J by 3 bases. This CDR3 region has 16 residues. CDR1 SGHKS and CDR2 YYEKEE come from the germline V gene (reference sequence).

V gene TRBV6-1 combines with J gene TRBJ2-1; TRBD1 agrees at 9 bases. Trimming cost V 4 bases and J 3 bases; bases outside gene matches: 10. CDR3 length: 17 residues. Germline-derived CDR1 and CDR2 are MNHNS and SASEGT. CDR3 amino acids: CASSGGPGTGFYNEQFF. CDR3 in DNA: TGTGCCAGCAGTGGAGGGCCCGGGACAGGGTTCTACAATGAGCAGTTCTTC.

The CDR3 sequence: CASSLGGGDNEQFF. DNA of the CDR3: TGCGCCAGCAGCTTAGGCGGGGGGGACAATGAGCAGTTCTTC. The chain combines TRBV5-1 with TRBJ2-1; the match to TRBD2 covers 9 bases. Germline V lookup: CDR1 SGHRS, CDR2 YFSETQ. The CDR3 length is 14 residues. After removal of 2 bases from V and 5 bases from J, the junction contained 2 bases not matched to a gene.

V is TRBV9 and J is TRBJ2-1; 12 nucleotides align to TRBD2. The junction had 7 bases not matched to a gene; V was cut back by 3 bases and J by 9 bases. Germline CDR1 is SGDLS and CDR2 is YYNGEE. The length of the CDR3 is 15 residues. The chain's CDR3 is CASSAGGLAGSEQFF. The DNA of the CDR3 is TGTGCCAGCAGCGCAGGCGGACTAGCGGGGAGTGAGCAGTTCTTC.

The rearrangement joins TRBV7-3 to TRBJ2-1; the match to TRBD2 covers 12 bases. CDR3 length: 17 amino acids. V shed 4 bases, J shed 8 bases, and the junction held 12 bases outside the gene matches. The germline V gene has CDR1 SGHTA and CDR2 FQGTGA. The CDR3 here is CASSSRSAASGRDEQFF. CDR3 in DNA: TGTGCCAGCAGCTCCCGGAGTGCGGCTAGCGGGAGGGATGAGCAGTTCTTC.

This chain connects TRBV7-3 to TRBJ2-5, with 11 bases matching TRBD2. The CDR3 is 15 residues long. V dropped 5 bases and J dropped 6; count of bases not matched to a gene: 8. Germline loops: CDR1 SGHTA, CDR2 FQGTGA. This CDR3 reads CASSLTSGGRQTQYF. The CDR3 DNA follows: TGTGCCAGCAGCCTTACTAGCGGGGGTCGTCAGACCCAGTACTTC.

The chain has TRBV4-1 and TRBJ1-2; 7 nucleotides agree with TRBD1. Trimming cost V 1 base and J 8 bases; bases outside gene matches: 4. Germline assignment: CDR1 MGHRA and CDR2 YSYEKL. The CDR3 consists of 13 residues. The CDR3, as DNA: TGCGCCAGCAGCCAAGGAAGGGGGCTAGGCTACACCTTC. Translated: CASSQGRGLGYTF.

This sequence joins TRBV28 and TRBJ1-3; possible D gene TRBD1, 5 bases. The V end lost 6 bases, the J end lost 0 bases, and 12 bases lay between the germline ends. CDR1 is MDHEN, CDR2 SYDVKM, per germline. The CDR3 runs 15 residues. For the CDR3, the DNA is TGTGCCAGCAGACTCGACAGTCCCTCTGGAAACACCATATATTTT. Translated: CASRLDSPSGNTIYF.

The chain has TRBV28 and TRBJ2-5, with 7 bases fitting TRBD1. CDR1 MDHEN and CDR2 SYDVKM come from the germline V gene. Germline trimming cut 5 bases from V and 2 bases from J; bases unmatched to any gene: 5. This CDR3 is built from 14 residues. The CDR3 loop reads CASSTQTGQETQYF. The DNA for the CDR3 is TGTGCCAGCAGTACCCAGACAGGGCAAGAGACCCAGTACTTC.

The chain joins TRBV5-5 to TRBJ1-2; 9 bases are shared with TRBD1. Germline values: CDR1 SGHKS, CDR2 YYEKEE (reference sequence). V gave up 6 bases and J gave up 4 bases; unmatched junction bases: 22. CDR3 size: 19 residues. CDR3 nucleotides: TGTGCCAGCAACGAGGGACAGGGAAAGGGAGAGACCCGGTTCTATGGCTACACCTTC. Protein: CASNEGQGKGETRFYGYTF.

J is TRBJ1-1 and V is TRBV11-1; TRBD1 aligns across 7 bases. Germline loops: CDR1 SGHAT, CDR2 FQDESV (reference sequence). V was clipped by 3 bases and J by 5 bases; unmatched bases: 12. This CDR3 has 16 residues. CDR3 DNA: TGTGCCAGCAGCTTGACGTCGCTACAGGGGTTAACTGAAGCTTTCTTT. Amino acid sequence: CASSLTSLQGLTEAFF.

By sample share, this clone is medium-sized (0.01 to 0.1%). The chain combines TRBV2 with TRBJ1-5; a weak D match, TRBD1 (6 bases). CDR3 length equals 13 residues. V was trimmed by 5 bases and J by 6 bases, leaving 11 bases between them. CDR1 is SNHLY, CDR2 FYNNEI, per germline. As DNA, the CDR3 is TGTGCCAGCAGTACAAGGGGGATTCAGCCCCAGCATTTT. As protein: CASSTRGIQPQHF. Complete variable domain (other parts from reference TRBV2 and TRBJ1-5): EPEVTQTPSHQVTQMGQEVILRCVPISNHLYFYWYRQILGQKVEFLVSFYNNEISEKSEIFDDQFSVERPDGSNFTLKIRSTKLEDSAMYFCASSTRGIQPQHFGDGTRLSIL.

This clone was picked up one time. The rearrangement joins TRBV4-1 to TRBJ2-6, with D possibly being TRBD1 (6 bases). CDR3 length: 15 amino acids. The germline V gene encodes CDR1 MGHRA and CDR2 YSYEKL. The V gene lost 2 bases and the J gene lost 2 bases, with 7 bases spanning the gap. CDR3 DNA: TGCGCCAGCAGCCAAAAGGGGGCTGGGGCCAACGTCCTGACTTTC. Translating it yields CASSQKGAGANVLTF.

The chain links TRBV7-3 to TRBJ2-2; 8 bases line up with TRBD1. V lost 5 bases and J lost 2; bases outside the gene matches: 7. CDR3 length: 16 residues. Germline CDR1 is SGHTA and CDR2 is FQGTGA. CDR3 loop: CASSRRTGLNTGELFF. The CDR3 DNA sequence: TGTGCCAGCAGCCGAAGGACAGGGTTAAACACCGGGGAGCTGTTTTTT.